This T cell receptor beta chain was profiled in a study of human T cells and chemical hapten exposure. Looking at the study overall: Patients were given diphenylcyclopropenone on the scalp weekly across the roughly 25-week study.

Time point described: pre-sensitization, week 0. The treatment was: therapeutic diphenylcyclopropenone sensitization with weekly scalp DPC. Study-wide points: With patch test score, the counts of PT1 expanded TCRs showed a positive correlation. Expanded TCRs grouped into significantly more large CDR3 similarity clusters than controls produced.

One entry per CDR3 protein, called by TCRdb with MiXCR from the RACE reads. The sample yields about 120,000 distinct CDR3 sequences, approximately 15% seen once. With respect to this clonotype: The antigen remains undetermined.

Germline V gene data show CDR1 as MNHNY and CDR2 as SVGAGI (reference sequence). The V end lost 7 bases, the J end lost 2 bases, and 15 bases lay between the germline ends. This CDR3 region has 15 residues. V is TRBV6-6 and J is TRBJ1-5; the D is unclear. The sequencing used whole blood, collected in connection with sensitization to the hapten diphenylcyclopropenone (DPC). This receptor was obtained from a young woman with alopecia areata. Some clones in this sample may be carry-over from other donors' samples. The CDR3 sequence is CASTQNGQRNQPQHF. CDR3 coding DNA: TGTGCCAGCACACAGAACGGTCAGCGCAATCAGCCCCAGCATTTT.